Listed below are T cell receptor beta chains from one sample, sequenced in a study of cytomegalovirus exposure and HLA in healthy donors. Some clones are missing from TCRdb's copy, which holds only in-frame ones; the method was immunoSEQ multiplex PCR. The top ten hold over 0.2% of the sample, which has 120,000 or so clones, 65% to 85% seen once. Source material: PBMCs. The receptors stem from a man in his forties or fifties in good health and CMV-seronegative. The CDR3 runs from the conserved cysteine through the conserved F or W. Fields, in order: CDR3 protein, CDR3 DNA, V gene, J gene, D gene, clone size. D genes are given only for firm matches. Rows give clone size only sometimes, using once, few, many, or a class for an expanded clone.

CDR3: CAGKQGARAFF
DNA: TGTGCCGGAAAACAGGGGGCTAGGGCTTTCTTT
V: TRBV28
J: TRBJ1-1
D: TRBD1
size: once

CDR3: CASSLAAAFFSGANVLTF
DNA: TGTGCCAGCAGCTTAGCGGCAGCGTTCTTCTCTGGGGCCAACGTCCTGACTTTC
V: TRBV11-1
J: TRBJ2-6
D: -
size: -

CDR3: CASSQGTGFRTNTGELFF
DNA: TGTGCCAGCAGCCAGGGGACAGGGTTTAGGACGAACACCGGGGAGCTGTTTTTT
V: TRBV4-2
J: TRBJ2-2
D: TRBD1
size: -

CDR3: CASKAGAYNEQFF
DNA: TGTGCCAGCAAGGCCGGGGCCTACAATGAGCAGTTCTTC
V: TRBV27
J: TRBJ2-1
D: -
size: -

CDR3: CASSRKQVNTEAFF
DNA: TGTGCCAGCAGCAGAAAACAGGTAAACACTGAAGCTTTCTTT
V: TRBV6-5
J: TRBJ1-1
D: -
size: -

CDR3: CASSFLNSPLHF
DNA: TGTGCCAGCAGTTTCTTAAATTCACCCCTCCACTTT
V: TRBV27
J: TRBJ1-6
D: -
size: -

CDR3: CASSEKDSPVGEKLFF
DNA: TGCGCCAGCAGTGAGAAGGACAGTCCGGTGGGTGAAAAACTGTTTTTT
V: TRBV10-2
J: TRBJ1-4
D: -
size: once

CDR3: CASSLQGSTEAFF
DNA: TGTGCCAGCAGCTTACAGGGGAGTACTGAAGCTTTCTTT
V: TRBV7-8
J: TRBJ1-1
D: -
size: -

CDR3: CASSKREGVRTDTQYF
DNA: TGTGCCAGTAGCAAGCGGGAGGGGGTACGCACAGATACGCAGTATTTT
V: TRBV19
J: TRBJ2-3
D: TRBD2
size: -

CDR3: CASSITGRGEKLFF
DNA: TGTGCCAGCAGTATCACAGGGAGGGGCGAAAAACTGTTTTTT
V: TRBV28
J: TRBJ1-4
D: -
size: few

CDR3: CASSMDREETQYF
DNA: TGTGCCAGTAGTATGGACAGGGAGGAGACCCAGTACTTC
V: TRBV19
J: TRBJ2-5
D: TRBD1
size: -

CDR3: CASSDRLTIAGNTIYF
DNA: TGTGCCAGCAGTGACCGTCTAACTATAGCCGGAAACACCATATATTTT
V: TRBV6-4
J: TRBJ1-3
D: -
size: -

CDR3: CASSYSRQVSYGYTF
DNA: TGTGCCAGCAGTTACTCGCGACAGGTTTCTTATGGCTACACCTTC
V: TRBV6-5
J: TRBJ1-2
D: -
size: -

CDR3: CASTGGPNTGELFF
DNA: TGTGCCAGCACCGGGGGTCCGAACACCGGGGAGCTGTTTTTT
V: TRBV7-3
J: TRBJ2-2
D: -
size: once

CDR3: CASSLFGNRAYEQYF
DNA: TGTGCCAGCAGTTTATTCGGGAACCGAGCCTACGAGCAGTACTTC
V: TRBV28
J: TRBJ2-7
D: -
size: -

CDR3: CASSLQGRTNEKLFF
DNA: TGTGCCAGCAGTCTACAGGGTCGCACTAATGAAAAACTGTTTTTT
V: TRBV27
J: TRBJ1-4
D: -
size: -

CDR3: CATGTSIDEQFF
DNA: TGTGCCACCGGGACTAGCATCGATGAGCAGTTCTTC
V: TRBV19
J: TRBJ2-1
D: TRBD2
size: -

CDR3: CASSQDGQGVVDTQYF
DNA: TGCGCCAGCAGCCAAGATGGTCAGGGGGTAGTAGATACGCAGTATTTT
V: TRBV4-3
J: TRBJ2-3
D: TRBD1
size: few

CDR3: CASSVATFADTQYF
DNA: TGTGCCAGCAGCGTTGCCACTTTTGCAGATACGCAGTATTTT
V: TRBV9
J: TRBJ2-3
D: -
size: -

CDR3: CASSSLAGGSDEQFF
DNA: TGTGCCAGCAGTTCACTAGCGGGAGGTAGCGATGAGCAGTTCTTC
V: TRBV27
J: TRBJ2-1
D: TRBD2
size: -

CDR3: CATSRDRTSDTQYF
DNA: TGTGCCACCAGCAGAGACCGGACTAGTGATACGCAGTATTTT
V: TRBV15
J: TRBJ2-3
D: TRBD2
size: -

CDR3: CASTQSNQPQHF
DNA: TGTGCCAGCACACAGTCCAATCAGCCCCAGCATTTT
V: TRBV28
J: TRBJ1-5
D: -
size: -

CDR3: CSVEAGGAGTQYF
DNA: TGCAGCGTTGAAGCTGGAGGGGCGGGGACCCAGTACTTC
V: TRBV29-1
J: TRBJ2-5
D: -
size: -

CDR3: CATSREGSSSLEQFF
DNA: TGTGCCACCAGCAGAGAGGGTTCTAGTTCTCTGGAGCAGTTCTTC
V: TRBV15
J: TRBJ2-1
D: -
size: once

CDR3: CASSLAGGTSGANVLTF
DNA: TGTGCCAGCAGCTTGGCAGGGGGAACCTCTGGGGCCAACGTCCTGACTTTC
V: TRBV5-5
J: TRBJ2-6
D: TRBD1
size: -

CDR3: CASSFRDSLYEQYF
DNA: TGTGCCAGCAGCTTTCGGGACAGTTTATACGAGCAGTACTTC
V: TRBV7-9
J: TRBJ2-7
D: TRBD1
size: -

CDR3: CASSHGGGTNPTGELFF
DNA: TGCGCCAGCAGCCATGGGGGCGGGACTAACCCCACCGGGGAGCTGTTTTTT
V: TRBV4-3
J: TRBJ2-2
D: -
size: -

CDR3: CASSGRLAGDNEQFF
DNA: TGTGCCAGCAGCGGTAGACTAGCGGGAGACAATGAGCAGTTCTTC
V: TRBV7-9
J: TRBJ2-1
D: TRBD2
size: -

CDR3: CASTTSFGHNYGYTF
DNA: TGTGCCAGCACCACTTCCTTCGGACACAACTATGGCTACACCTTC
V: TRBV7-8
J: TRBJ1-2
D: -
size: -

CDR3: CASSLGRAGVETQYF
DNA: TGTGCCAGCAGCCTGGGTAGAGCGGGGGTTGAGACCCAGTACTTC
V: TRBV5-8
J: TRBJ2-5
D: TRBD2
size: -

CDR3: CASSPLGQRASNYGYTF
DNA: TGTGCCAGCAGTCCGTTGGGACAGCGAGCGAGTAACTATGGCTACACCTTC
V: TRBV28
J: TRBJ1-2
D: TRBD1
size: -

CDR3: CASAIIRGGTGEQYF
DNA: TGTGCCAGCGCTATAATCAGAGGGGGTACAGGCGAGCAGTACTTC
V: TRBV28
J: TRBJ2-7
D: -
size: -

CDR3: CASSQGNTIYF
DNA: TGTGCCAGCAGTCAGGGAAACACCATATATTTT
V: TRBV27
J: TRBJ1-3
D: -
size: -

CDR3: CASSFTHGTSGLVYF
DNA: TGTGCCAGCAGTTTCACCCACGGGACTAGCGGCTTGGTGTATTTT
V: TRBV27
J: TRBJ2-3
D: TRBD2
size: -

CDR3: CASKVVSGRETQYF
DNA: TGTGCCAGCAAAGTGGTTAGCGGGAGGGAGACCCAGTACTTC
V: TRBV6-1
J: TRBJ2-5
D: TRBD2
size: -

CDR3: CASSLGPGGENIQYF
DNA: TGCGCCAGCAGCCTTGGACCCGGAGGGGAAAACATTCAGTACTTC
V: TRBV4-3
J: TRBJ2-4
D: -
size: -

CDR3: CASSVEGAGSGYTF
DNA: TGTGCCAGCAGCGTAGAGGGGGCGGGAAGTGGCTACACCTTC
V: TRBV9
J: TRBJ1-2
D: TRBD1
size: -

CDR3: CASSLGLATDTQYF
DNA: TGTGCCAGCAGCCTGGGACTAGCTACAGATACGCAGTATTTT
V: TRBV9
J: TRBJ2-3
D: TRBD2
size: -

CDR3: CASRGTGGSMNTEAFF
DNA: TGTGCCAGTAGGGGGACAGGAGGCTCGATGAACACTGAAGCTTTCTTT
V: TRBV19
J: TRBJ1-1
D: TRBD1
size: -

CDR3: CASSVGVDTDTQYF
DNA: TGTGCCAGCAGCGTAGGAGTCGACACAGATACGCAGTATTTT
V: TRBV9
J: TRBJ2-3
D: -
size: -

CDR3: CASRLAGANTGELFF
DNA: TGTGCCAGCAGACTAGCGGGGGCGAACACCGGGGAGCTGTTTTTT
V: TRBV27
J: TRBJ2-2
D: TRBD2
size: -

CDR3: CASSLPRGEKLFF
DNA: TGTGCCAGCAGCTTGCCCCGAGGAGAAAAACTGTTTTTT
V: TRBV7-2
J: TRBJ1-4
D: -
size: -

CDR3: CAISGQGVGNTEAFF
DNA: TGTGCCATCAGTGGACAGGGTGTAGGGAACACTGAAGCTTTCTTT
V: TRBV10-3
J: TRBJ1-1
D: TRBD1
size: -

CDR3: CASTMAGGSNTGELFF
DNA: TGTGCCAGCACCATGGCGGGGGGCTCGAACACCGGGGAGCTGTTTTTT
V: TRBV7-9
J: TRBJ2-2
D: TRBD2
size: -

CDR3: CARSSQGNEQFF
DNA: TGTGCCAGAAGTTCACAGGGCAATGAGCAGTTCTTC
V: TRBV5-3
J: TRBJ2-1
D: -
size: once

CDR3: CASSNFPGLAGQETQYF
DNA: TGTGCCAGCAGCAATTTTCCGGGACTAGCGGGCCAAGAGACCCAGTACTTC
V: TRBV5-4
J: TRBJ2-5
D: TRBD2
size: -

CDR3: CASSFPGDRAHEQYF
DNA: TGTGCCAGCAGCTTTCCCGGAGACAGGGCTCACGAGCAGTACTTC
V: TRBV11-2
J: TRBJ2-7
D: TRBD1
size: -

CDR3: CSVSWGGYGYTF
DNA: TGCAGCGTCTCTTGGGGGGGGTATGGCTACACCTTC
V: TRBV29-1
J: TRBJ1-2
D: -
size: -

CDR3: CASSPLTGSNEKLFF
DNA: TGCGCCAGCAGCCCTCTGACGGGGAGTAATGAAAAACTGTTTTTT
V: TRBV5-1
J: TRBJ1-4
D: -
size: -

CDR3: CAISVGGEGSPLHF
DNA: TGTGCCATCTCTGTAGGAGGGGAAGGCTCACCCCTCCACTTT
V: TRBV10-3
J: TRBJ1-6
D: -
size: -